This T cell receptor (beta chain) was identified in a study of blood T cell repertoires in COVID-19. For the study at large: Whether acute or convalescent, the COVID-19 samples came from the United States, Italy and Spain. PBMCs, B-cell-depleted T cells, or T cells provided the cDNA or gDNA that made up the material.

In the original workflow: Counts of nucleated cells, estimated from reference gene primer amplification, were obtained. Measured with immunoSEQ multiplex PCR; TCRdb has only the in-frame clones, and not every one. For V, J and clone size, that table is used; D and trimming come from the DNA. The repertoire holds roughly 60,000 clones, with about four fifths as singletons. The V end lost 6 bases, the J end lost 7 bases, and 16 bases lay between the germline ends. CDR1 is MDHEN, CDR2 SYDVKM, per germline. This CDR3 is 13 amino acids long. The clonotype originates from a human donor in a cohort sampled during active COVID-19. The chain carries TRBV28 and TRBJ2-7; tentatively, D is TRBD2 (5 bases). Sequenced sample: peripheral blood. The DNA of the CDR3 is TGTGCCAGCAGCCCCAACTTCGGCGGGGAGCAGTACTTC. Its protein product is CASSPNFGGEQYF.